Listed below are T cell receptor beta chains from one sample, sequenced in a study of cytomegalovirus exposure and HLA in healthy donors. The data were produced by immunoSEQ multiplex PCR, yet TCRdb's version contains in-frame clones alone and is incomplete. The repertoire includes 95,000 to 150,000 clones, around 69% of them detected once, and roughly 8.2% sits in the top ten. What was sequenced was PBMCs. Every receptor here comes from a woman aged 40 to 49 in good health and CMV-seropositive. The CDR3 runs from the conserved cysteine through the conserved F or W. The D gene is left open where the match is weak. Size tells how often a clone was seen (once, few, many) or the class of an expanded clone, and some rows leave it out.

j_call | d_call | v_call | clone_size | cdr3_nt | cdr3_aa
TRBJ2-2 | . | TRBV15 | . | TGTGCCACCAGCAGCCAGGGAGGCGGGGAGCTGTTTTTT | CATSSQGGGELFF
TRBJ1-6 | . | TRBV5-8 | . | TGTGCCAGCAGCTTGGGGGGGGTCTCACCCCTCCACTTT | CASSLGGVSPLHF
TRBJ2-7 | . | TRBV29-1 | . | TGCAGCGTTGTTTGGGCCACCTCCTACGAGCAGTACTTC | CSVVWATSYEQYF
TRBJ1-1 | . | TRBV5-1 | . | TGCGCCAGCAGCTTGGGACGCGGGAACACTGAAGCTTTCTTT | CASSLGRGNTEAFF
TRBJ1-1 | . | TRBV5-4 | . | TGTGCCAGCAGCTCTGGAGCTTCAGCCGACACTGAAGCTTTCTTT | CASSSGASADTEAFF
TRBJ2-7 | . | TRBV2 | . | TGTGCCAGCGGAAGGGACATCAGCTACGAGCAGTACTTC | CASGRDISYEQYF
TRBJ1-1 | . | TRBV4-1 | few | TGCGCCAGCAGCCATACGGTGGGGGCTAACGAAGCTTTCTTT | CASSHTVGANEAFF
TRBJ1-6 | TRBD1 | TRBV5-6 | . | TGTGCCAGCAGCATCCGGGACAGGGAGAATTCACCCCTCCACTTT | CASSIRDRENSPLHF
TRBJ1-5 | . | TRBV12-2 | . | TGTGCAAGTCTCGATCAGCCCCAGCATTTT | CASLDQPQHF
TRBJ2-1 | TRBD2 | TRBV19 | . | TGTGCCAGTAGTACACGGGGGGGCTCCTACAATGAGCAGTTCTTC | CASSTRGGSYNEQFF
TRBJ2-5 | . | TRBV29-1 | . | TGCAGCGGATCGTTACAGCAAGAGACCCAGTACTTC | CSGSLQQETQYF
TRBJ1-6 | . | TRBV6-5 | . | TGTGCCAGCAGTCCGCAGGTACCTCATAATTCACCCCTCCACTTT | CASSPQVPHNSPLHF
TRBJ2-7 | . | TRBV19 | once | TGTGCCAGTAAGGGGCAGGTTGAGCAGTACTTC | CASKGQVEQYF
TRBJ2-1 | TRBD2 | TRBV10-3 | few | TGTGCCGGGGGGAAGGCGGGGGGCCCCCTCAATGAGCAGTTCTTC | CAGGKAGGPLNEQFF
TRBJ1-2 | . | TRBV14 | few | TGTGCCAGCAGCCCTCAGGGGAACTATGGCTACACCTTC | CASSPQGNYGYTF
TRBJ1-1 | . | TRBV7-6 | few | TGTGCCAGCAGCTTAGGCGGACAGTCGGTTGAAGCTTTCTTT | CASSLGGQSVEAFF
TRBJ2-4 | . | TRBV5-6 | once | TGTGCCAGCAGCTTGAGCGGCAGCAAAAACATTCAGTACTTC | CASSLSGSKNIQYF
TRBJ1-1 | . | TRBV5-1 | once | TGCGCCAGCAGCGAGGTATCGAGGACTGAAGCTTTCTTT | CASSEVSRTEAFF
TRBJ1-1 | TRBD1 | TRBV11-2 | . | TGTGCCAGCAGCCTTGGGGATTTGGGACAGACTTTCACTGAAGCTTTCTTT | CASSLGDLGQTFTEAFF
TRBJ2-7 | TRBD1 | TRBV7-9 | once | TGTGCCAGCAGCTTAAGGACAGGGGGGTCCTACGAGCAGTACTTC | CASSLRTGGSYEQYF
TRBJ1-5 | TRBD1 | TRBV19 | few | TGTGCCAGTCACGGACAGGGGAATCAGCCCCAGCATTTT | CASHGQGNQPQHF
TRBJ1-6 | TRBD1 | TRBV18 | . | TGTGCCAGCACCACCACGGAGACAGGGTATTCACCCCTCCACTTT | CASTTTETGYSPLHF
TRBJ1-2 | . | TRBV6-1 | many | TGTGCCAGCAGTGAAGCGCTAGGGAGTGAGTCCAATGGCTACACCTTC | CASSEALGSESNGYTF
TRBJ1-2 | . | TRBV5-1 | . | TGCGCCAGCAGCTTGGGTCAGGCAGGAAACTATGGCTACACCTTC | CASSLGQAGNYGYTF
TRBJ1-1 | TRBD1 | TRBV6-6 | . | TGTGCCAGCAGTCTTCCACAGGGGGCGACTGAAGCTTTCTTT | CASSLPQGATEAFF
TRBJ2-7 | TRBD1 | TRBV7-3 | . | TGTGCCAGCAGCCGGAACGGACAGGGAGACTACGAGCAGTACTTC | CASSRNGQGDYEQYF
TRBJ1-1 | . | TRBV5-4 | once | TGTGCCAGCAGCCACGGGACACCGAGGACTGAAGCTTTCTTT | CASSHGTPRTEAFF
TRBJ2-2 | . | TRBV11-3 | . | TGTGCCAGCAGCTTAGTGAGGACCGGGGAGCTGTTTTTT | CASSLVRTGELFF
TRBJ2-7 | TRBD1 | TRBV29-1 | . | TGCAGCGTTGGACAGGGAATCTACGAGCAGTACTTC | CSVGQGIYEQYF
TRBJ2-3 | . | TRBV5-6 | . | TGTGCCAGCAGCTTTAAAGACAGAACAGATACGCAGTATTTT | CASSFKDRTDTQYF
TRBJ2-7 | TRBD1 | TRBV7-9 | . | TGTGCCAGCAGCCACGGATCGGGACAGGGGGCAGGTTACGAGCAGTACTTC | CASSHGSGQGAGYEQYF
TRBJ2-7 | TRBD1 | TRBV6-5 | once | TGTGCCAGCAGCCAGACAGGGGACGAGCAGTACTTC | CASSQTGDEQYF
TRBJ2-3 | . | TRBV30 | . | TGTGCCTGGAACGACACTAGCACAGATACGCAGTATTTT | CAWNDTSTDTQYF
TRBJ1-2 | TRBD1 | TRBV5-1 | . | TGCGCCAGCAGCCTCGGACAGGGGACGGACGACTACACCTTC | CASSLGQGTDDYTF
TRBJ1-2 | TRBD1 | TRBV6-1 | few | TGTGCCAGCAGCCCGGGACAGGACTCCCTCTATGGCTACACCTTC | CASSPGQDSLYGYTF
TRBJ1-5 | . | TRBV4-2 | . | TGTGCCAGCAGCCTGGGACTTGGTGATCAGCCCCAGCATTTT | CASSLGLGDQPQHF
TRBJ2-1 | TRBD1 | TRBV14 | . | TGTGCCAGCAGCCAAGTCCCAATTGGGACAGGGGGAACCGGTGAGCAGTTCTTC | CASSQVPIGTGGTGEQFF
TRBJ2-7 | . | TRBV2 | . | TGTGCCAGCAATCGGCAGGACATCGTTTCCGAGCAGTACTTC | CASNRQDIVSEQYF
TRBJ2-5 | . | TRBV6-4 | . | TGTGCCAGCAACACTAAGTTTGTCCGGGTGTGGGAGACCCAGTACTTC | CASNTKFVRVWETQYF
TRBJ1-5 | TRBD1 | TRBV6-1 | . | TGTGCCACCACGTGGACAGGGTTGGGCAATCAGCCCCAGCATTTT | CATTWTGLGNQPQHF
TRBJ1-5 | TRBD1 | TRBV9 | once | TGTGCCAGCAGCCAGGGGGCCAGCAATCAGCCCCAGCATTTT | CASSQGASNQPQHF
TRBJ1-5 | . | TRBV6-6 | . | TGTGCCAGCAGTGCCGCCCTTGGCGGACAGCCCCAGCATTTT | CASSAALGGQPQHF
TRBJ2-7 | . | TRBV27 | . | TGTGCCAGCAGTTTATCTTCGGGGGACTACGAGCAGTACTTC | CASSLSSGDYEQYF
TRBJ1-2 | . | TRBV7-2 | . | TGTGCCAGCAGCTTAGTTACGGCCCTAACTACCCAGGGAGGCTACACCTTC | CASSLVTALTTQGGYTF
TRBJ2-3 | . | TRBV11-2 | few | TGTGCCAGCAGCGCTAGGGGGGACAGCAGCACAGATACGCAGTATTTT | CASSARGDSSTDTQYF
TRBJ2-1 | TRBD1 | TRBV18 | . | TGTGCCAGCTCTTTCCTGAAACAGGGGCCCGGTACGAATGAGCAGTTCTTC | CASSFLKQGPGTNEQFF
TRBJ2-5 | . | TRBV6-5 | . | TGTGCCAGCAGCCGCGGATCAGAGACCCAGTACTTC | CASSRGSETQYF
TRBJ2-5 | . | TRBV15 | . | TGTGCCACCAGCAGTCCCTCGACGGCGGGGACCCAGTACTTC | CATSSPSTAGTQYF
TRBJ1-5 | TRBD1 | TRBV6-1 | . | TGTGCCAGCAGTGAATGGCCAGGGGGCACTCAGCCCCAGCATTTT | CASSEWPGGTQPQHF
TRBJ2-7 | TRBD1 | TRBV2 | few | TGTGCCAGCAGTGAGGGACAGGGGGCCTACGAGCAGTACTTC | CASSEGQGAYEQYF
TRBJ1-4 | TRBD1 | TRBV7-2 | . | TGTGCCAGCATGTCCGGGACAGTCGGAAAACTGTTTTTT | CASMSGTVGKLFF
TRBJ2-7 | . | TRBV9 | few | TGTGCCAGCAGCGTAGACGGTGAACATTCGGGCGAGCAGTACTTC | CASSVDGEHSGEQYF